These 22 T cell receptor beta chains share one sample of origin, sequenced in a study of Ad26.COV2.S vaccination and SARS-CoV-2 variants (TCRdb year 2021). The treatment or condition label of this sample denotes: some 20 received Ad26.COV2.S at low or high dose, single or two shots; several received placebo; per-sample allocation not given. For vaccine and placebo recipients, repertoires were sequenced using samples collected on day 63 after the first injection. The method was the immunoSEQ multiplex PCR assay. TCRdb limited this immuneACCESS table to in-frame rearrangements with V and J called. A share of clones is missing; checked studies link under half to unresolved V genes, and the rest is unexplained. The sample profile shows about 400,000 clones; around four fifths of them were found once. About 7.1% of the sample belongs to the ten largest clones. Sequenced material: peripheral blood, taken in a trial of Ad26.COV2.S vaccine versus placebo. These TCRs come from a person aged 18-65 years who received the Ad26.COV2.S COVID-19 vaccine or a placebo.

DNA of the CDR3: TGCAGTGCTACCATAAACACTGAAGCTTTCTTT. Protein: CSATINTEAFF. This sequence joins TRBV20-1 and TRBJ1-1, with D uncertain. V lost 4 bases, J lost 2 bases, and 5 bases lay in between. From germline, CDR1 is DFQATT and CDR2 SNEGSKA (reference sequence). CDR3 length equals 11 residues.

The chain combines TRBV6-5 with TRBJ2-7, with D possibly TRBD1 on 6 matching bases. Germline V gene data show CDR1 as MNHEY and CDR2 as SVGAGI. The CDR3 is made up of 14 amino acids. Between the trimmed V and J ends, which lost 2 bases and 2 bases, there was a span of 10 bases. The CDR3 nucleotides read TGTGCCAGCAGTTACCGGCAGGGGACCTACGAGCAGTACTTC. Translating gives CASSYRQGTYEQYF.

The chain joins TRBV4-3 to TRBJ1-4; D is perhaps TRBD1 (6 bases). The V gene lost 4 bases and the J gene lost 5 bases, with 17 bases spanning the gap. This CDR3 is built from 16 residues. The germline V gene has CDR1 LGHNA and CDR2 YSLEER. The CDR3 region is CASSLTEQGWNEKLFF. The DNA of the CDR3 is TGCGCCAGCAGCCTCACTGAACAGGGCTGGAATGAAAAACTGTTTTTT.

The chain links TRBV27 to TRBJ2-3; TRBD1 matches 8 bases. CDR1 MNHEY and CDR2 SMNVEV come from the germline V gene (reference sequence). The CDR3 contains 15 residues. V lost 3 bases, J lost 1 base, and 3 bases stayed unmatched. The CDR3 protein is CASSLMDRGTDTQYF. Written as DNA, the CDR3 is TGTGCCAGCAGTTTGATGGACAGGGGCACAGATACGCAGTATTTT.

The genes are TRBV6-5 and TRBJ2-7; TRBD1 or TRBD2 may be the D gene (5 bases each). V lost 6 bases, J lost 7 bases, and 22 bases lay in between. The germline CDR1 and CDR2 sequences are MNHEY and SVGAGI. The CDR3 covers 15 residues. The DNA of the CDR3 is TGTGCCAGCAGCTCCATGGGACGAGTTGCTGGGGAGCAGTACTTC. Translated: CASSSMGRVAGEQYF.

The chain carries TRBV10-3 and TRBJ2-7; D not resolved. V was trimmed by 0 bases and J by 1 base, leaving 10 bases between them. CDR1 is ENHRY and CDR2 is SYGVKD in the germline V gene. This CDR3 has 15 residues. CDR3 coding DNA: TGTGCCATCAGTGAGTCGCTTGGCTTATCCTACGAGCAGTACTTC. Its protein product is CAISESLGLSYEQYF.

The J gene is TRBJ2-7, the V gene TRBV6-5; D possibly corresponds to TRBD2 (5 bases). The V end lost 6 bases, the J end lost 2 bases, and 14 bases lay between the germline ends. In germline, CDR1 is MNHEY, CDR2 SVGAGI. CDR3 length equals 14 residues. CDR3 residues: CASRDSRSTYEQYF. In nucleotides, the CDR3 is TGTGCCAGCAGGGACTCTAGGTCGACCTACGAGCAGTACTTC.

The CDR3 spells CASSLDRVTQYF. The CDR3 DNA reads TGCGCCAGCAGCTTGGACAGGGTCACGCAGTATTTT. The gene calls are TRBV5-1 and TRBJ2-3; D is possibly TRBD1 (6 bases). The V end lost 0 bases, the J end lost 9 bases, and 8 bases lay between the germline ends. In germline, CDR1 is SGHRS, CDR2 YFSETQ. The CDR3 covers 12 residues.

This chain uses TRBV27 with TRBJ1-6; no definite D call. CDR3 length: 15 amino acids. Trimming removed 5 bases at V and 5 bases at J, with 13 bases between. Per germline, CDR1 MNHEY and CDR2 SMNVEV (reference sequence). CDR3 bases: TGTGCCAGCAGTACGGTTTCCTCTAATAATTCACCCCTCCACTTT. Protein product: CASSTVSSNNSPLHF.

CDR3 sequence: CASKQLAAGGQPQHF. The CDR3 DNA reads TGTGCCAGCAAACAACTGGCCGCGGGCGGCCAGCCCCAGCATTTT. J is TRBJ1-5 and V is TRBV2; D is ambiguous. The CDR3 contains 15 residues. The germline V gene has CDR1 SNHLY and CDR2 FYNNEI. V dropped 7 bases and J dropped 7 bases, with 20 bases sitting between them. Together with reference TRBV2 and TRBJ1-5, the CDR3 gives the full variable domain: EPEVTQTPSHQVTQMGQEVILRCVPISNHLYFYWYRQILGQKVEFLVSFYNNEISEKSEIFDDQFSVERPDGSNFTLKIRSTKLEDSAMYFCASKQLAAGGQPQHFGDGTRLSIL.

This rearrangement joins TRBV2 to TRBJ2-1; tentatively, D is TRBD1 or TRBD2 (5 bases each). CDR3 length: 10 amino acids. CDR1 and CDR2 from the germline V gene are SNHLY and FYNNEI. The germline V and J ends were trimmed by 6 bases and 15 bases, with 12 bases remaining between them. DNA for the CDR3: TGTGCCAGCAGCATGGGGGATCCGTTCTTC. It codes for CASSMGDPFF.

The chain joins TRBV19 to TRBJ1-1, with no clear D. This CDR3 comprises 14 residues. Germline CDR1 is LNHDA and CDR2 is SQIVND (reference sequence). V was trimmed by 0 bases and J by 3 bases, leaving 8 bases between them. The CDR3 nucleotides read TGTGCCAGTAGTATAGATCTGGAGTACACTGAAGCTTTCTTT. Translating it yields CASSIDLEYTEAFF.

The chain joins TRBV5-1 to TRBJ1-5; TRBD1 is a possible D gene (5 bases). Trimming pared 4 bases from V and 7 bases from J, leaving 12 bases between. The CDR3 has 13 residues. From germline, CDR1 is SGHRS and CDR2 YFSETQ. CDR3 nucleotide sequence: TGCGCCAGCAGCCCCTCCGGGACCCAGCCCCAGCATTTT. It yields the protein CASSPSGTQPQHF.

J is TRBJ1-2 and V is TRBV7-8; maybe TRBD1 (5 bases). Germline-derived CDR1 and CDR2 are SGHVS and FQNEAQ. Trimming removed 3 bases at V and 0 bases at J, with 8 bases between. The CDR3 covers 14 residues. The CDR3 region has the DNA TGTGCCAGCAGCTTTGAGGGACCTAACTATGGCTACACCTTC. It is translated as CASSFEGPNYGYTF.

This rearrangement joins TRBV4-1 to TRBJ2-1; 10 bases match TRBD2. This CDR3 has 15 amino acids. The trim removed 6 bases at V and 1 base at J, leaving 3 bases unmatched. Germline CDR1 MGHRA, CDR2 YSYEKL. CDR3: CASRASGGSYNEQFF. The CDR3 nucleotides are TGCGCCAGCAGGGCTAGCGGGGGTTCCTACAATGAGCAGTTCTTC.

The rearrangement links TRBV30 to TRBJ1-1; 7 nucleotides align to TRBD1. In germline, CDR1 is GTSNPN, CDR2 SVGIG (reference sequence). The V segment lost 5 bases and the J segment 3 bases; nucleotides outside the gene matches: 21. CDR3 length: 18 residues. The CDR3 DNA reads TGTGCCTGGCCGCGCGGGGGAGATTTCACAGGGGAGGACACTGAAGCTTTCTTT. This sequence encodes CAWPRGGDFTGEDTEAFF.

This chain joins TRBV19 and TRBJ1-5, with D possibly matching TRBD1 (5 bases). This CDR3 region has 15 residues. Trimming shortened V by 8 bases and J by 0 bases, and 14 bases separated the two germline ends. Germline values: CDR1 LNHDA, CDR2 SQIVND (reference sequence). The CDR3 sequence is CASFGAGLSNQPQHF. Written as DNA, the CDR3 is TGTGCCAGTTTCGGGGCAGGGCTTAGCAATCAGCCCCAGCATTTT.

The V call is TRBV19, the J call TRBJ1-1, with D hard to call. Germline V gene sequence: CDR1 LNHDA, CDR2 SQIVND (reference sequence). The length of the CDR3 is 12 residues. V lost 5 bases to trimming and J lost 3 bases, with 7 bases between them. CDR3 coding DNA: TGTGCCAGTAGTCCATCCTACACTGAAGCTTTCTTT. Translating gives CASSPSYTEAFF.

This chain links TRBV9 with TRBJ1-2, with a possible D match to TRBD1 (6 bases). V lost 5 bases and J lost 0, with 23 bases in between. This CDR3 spans 18 amino acids. Germline loops: CDR1 SGDLS, CDR2 YYNGEE. The CDR3 protein is CASSGGAGGLLANYGYTF. The CDR3 nucleotides read TGTGCCAGCAGTGGGGGGGCCGGAGGCCTTTTAGCTAACTATGGCTACACCTTC.

The V and J genes are TRBV7-2 and TRBJ1-1; D remains ambiguous. Looked up from germline, CDR1 is SGHTA and CDR2 is FQGNSA. CDR3 length: 14 residues. The V and J ends lost 6 bases and 7 bases respectively, with 18 bases between them. This chain's CDR3 is CASSSMPGPFEAFF. The CDR3 region has the DNA TGTGCCAGCAGTTCGATGCCTGGGCCCTTTGAAGCTTTCTTT.

The chain combines TRBV7-2 with TRBJ2-5; D not resolved. This CDR3 is 14 amino acids long. From germline, CDR1 is SGHTA and CDR2 FQGNSA. The ends were cut back, 1 base at V and 3 bases at J, with 9 bases in the middle. The CDR3 DNA reads as TGTGCCAGCAGCTTAGGTAGAACGGAAGAGACCCAGTACTTC. It encodes CASSLGRTEETQYF. Filled out from reference TRBV7-2 and TRBJ2-5, the complete variable domain reads GAGVSQSPSNKVTEKGKDVELRCDPISGHTALYWYRQSLGQGLEFLIYFQGNSAPDKSGLPSDRFSAERTGGSVSTLTIQRTQQEDSAVYLCASSLGRTEETQYFGPGTRLLVL.

The rearrangement uses TRBV18 and TRBJ1-2, with no clear D. The CDR3 contains 15 residues. Per germline, CDR1 KGHSH and CDR2 LQKENI. Trimming left V 3 bases short and J 0 bases short, with 11 bases between. CDR3 region: CASSPFRETNYGYTF. CDR3 nucleotides: TGTGCCAGCTCACCTTTTCGGGAAACTAACTATGGCTACACCTTC. The variable domain in full, completed from reference TRBV18 and TRBJ1-2, reads NAGVMQNPRHLVRRRGQEARLRCSPMKGHSHVYWYRQLPEEGLKFMVYLQKENIIDESGMPKERFSAEFPKEGPSILRIQQVVRGDSAAYFCASSPFRETNYGYTFGSGTRLTVV.